This T cell receptor beta chain comes out of a study of beta chain features in type 1 diabetes. TCRB transcripts that were expressed got sequenced, as all of the isolated RNA had been reverse transcribed. The table came from immunoSEQ multiplex PCR; TCRdb's copy has only in-frame clones and leaves some out. The table lists some 100,000 clones, roughly 43% of them singletons. The junction had 8 bases not matched to a gene; V was cut back by 4 bases and J by 0 bases. This CDR3 contains 16 residues. Germline CDR1 is SGHTA and CDR2 is FQGNSA. This clone has a handful of counts. Central memory, naive, regulatory and stem cell-like memory CD4+ cells were sorted by CD45RO/CCR7/CD25/CD127/CD95/CD27.

The V call is TRBV7-2, the J call TRBJ2-7; TRBD1 matches at 8 bases. The specimen sequenced was stem cell memory CD4+ T cells from blood. The receptor was isolated from a woman between 18 and 29 years old in good health. The CDR3 sequence: CASSSRGDRISYEQYF. As DNA, the CDR3 is TGTGCCAGCAGCTCAAGGGGGGACAGGATCTCCTACGAGCAGTACTTC.